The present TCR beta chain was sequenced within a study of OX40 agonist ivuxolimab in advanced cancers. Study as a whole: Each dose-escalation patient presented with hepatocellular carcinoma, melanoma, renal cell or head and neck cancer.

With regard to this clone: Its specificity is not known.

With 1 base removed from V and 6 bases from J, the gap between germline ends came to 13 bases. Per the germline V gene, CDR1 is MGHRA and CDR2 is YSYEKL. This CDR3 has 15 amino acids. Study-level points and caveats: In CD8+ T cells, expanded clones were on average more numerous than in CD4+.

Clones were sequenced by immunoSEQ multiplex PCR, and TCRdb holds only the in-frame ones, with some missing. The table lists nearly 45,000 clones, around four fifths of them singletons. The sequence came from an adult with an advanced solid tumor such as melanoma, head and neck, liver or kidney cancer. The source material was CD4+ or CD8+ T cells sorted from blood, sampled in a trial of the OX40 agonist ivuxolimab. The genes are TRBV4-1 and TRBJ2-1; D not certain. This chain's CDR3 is CASSQVGQESNEQFF. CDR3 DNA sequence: TGCGCCAGCAGCCAAGTCGGGCAGGAGAGCAATGAGCAGTTCTTC.